The 23 T cell receptor beta chains reported below all come from one sample, sequenced in a study of vaccination and CD4 T cells after COVID-19. Once obtained from cultured CD4+ T cells, the DNA was sequenced using the Oncomine TCR Beta short-read assay. TCRdb re-derived calls from the PCR reads in MiXCR, one entry per CDR3 protein. The sample records roughly 20,000 distinct CDR3 sequences, more than 70% being singletons. Noted treatment: approximately nine-day PBMC culture with coronavirus spike peptide pools or control peptides (ViraFEST assay). These receptors have no identified antigens. Sequencing was performed on CD4+ T cells from blood, cultured in vitro, taken after SARS-CoV-2 vaccination. The receptor set was obtained from a human donor who received a COVID-19 vaccine.

The gene calls are TRBV19 and TRBJ1-2; no clear D gene. Trimming pared 7 bases from V and 0 bases from J, leaving 9 bases between. CDR1 and CDR2 (germline): LNHDA, SQIVND (reference sequence). This CDR3 comprises 13 residues. The CDR3 sequence is CASMPRPNYGYTF. CDR3 sequence (DNA): TGTGCCAGTATGCCACGACCTAACTATGGCTACACCTTC.

CDR3 loop: CASSRGQAINSPLHF. Written as DNA, the CDR3 is TGTGCCAGCAGTCGAGGACAGGCGATTAATTCACCCCTCCACTTT. The chain combines TRBV6-1 with TRBJ1-6, with 7 nucleotides matching TRBD1. V shed 5 bases and J 6 bases; nucleotides not matched to a gene: 7. CDR3 length: 15 residues. Per germline, CDR1 MNHNS and CDR2 SASEGT.

In DNA, the CDR3 is TGTGCCAGTAGTATAGCAGGGGTCACCTCCTCTGGAAACACCATATATTTT. Protein product: CASSIAGVTSSGNTIYF. The V call is TRBV19, the J call TRBJ1-3; weak D call: TRBD1 (6 bases). Germline loops: CDR1 LNHDA, CDR2 SQIVND (reference sequence). The V end was cut by 1 base, the J end by 0 bases, with 13 bases between. CDR3 size: 17 residues.

The V gene is TRBV7-2, the J gene TRBJ2-3; 16 nucleotides agree with TRBD2. The V gene's germline CDR1 is SGHTA and CDR2 FQGNSA. This CDR3 region has 18 residues. The junction had 10 bases not matched to a gene; V was cut back by 6 bases and J by 4 bases. CDR3 nucleotides: TGTGCCAGCAGTCGAACCGGGACTAGCGGGGGGGCGGCAGATACGCAGTATTTT. It encodes CASSRTGTSGGAADTQYF. Full variable domain (remainder filled in from reference TRBV7-2 and TRBJ2-3): GAGVSQSPSNKVTEKGKDVELRCDPISGHTALYWYRQSLGQGLEFLIYFQGNSAPDKSGLPSDRFSAERTGGSVSTLTIQRTQQEDSAVYLCASSRTGTSGGAADTQYFGPGTRLTVL.

The rearrangement joins TRBV7-2 to TRBJ2-1, with TRBD2 matching 8 bases. The V gene end was trimmed by 8 bases and the J gene end by 0 bases; junction bases not matched to a gene: 18. CDR1 is SGHTA, CDR2 FQGNSA, per germline. The CDR3 is 19 amino acids. The CDR3 bases are TGTGCCAGCCGTAGTTTAAGGGCGGGGGGTTCGAGCTCCTACAATGAGCAGTTCTTC. Its translation: CASRSLRAGGSSSYNEQFF. The full variable domain, in which reference TRBV7-2 and TRBJ2-1 provide the parts outside the CDR3, is GAGVSQSPSNKVTEKGKDVELRCDPISGHTALYWYRQSLGQGLEFLIYFQGNSAPDKSGLPSDRFSAERTGGSVSTLTIQRTQQEDSAVYLCASRSLRAGGSSSYNEQFFGPGTRLTVL.

This clonotype showed up just a few times. The CDR3 here is CSARKGGGGETQYF. CDR3 bases: TGCAGTGCTAGAAAGGGCGGGGGAGGAGAGACCCAGTACTTC. This rearrangement joins TRBV20-1 to TRBJ2-5, with 7 bases aligning to TRBD2. CDR1 DFQATT and CDR2 SNEGSKA come from the germline V gene (reference sequence). CDR3 length: 14 amino acids. V trimming: 2 bases; J trimming: 4 bases; junction bases outside the gene matches: 7.

In nucleotides, the CDR3 is TGCGCCAGCAGCTTGGTGGGGGAAGAGGATGGCTACACCTTC. Translating gives CASSLVGEEDGYTF. The genes are TRBV5-1 and TRBJ1-2; D is perhaps TRBD1 (5 bases). Germline V lookup: CDR1 SGHRS, CDR2 YFSETQ. CDR3 length: 14 amino acids. The V gene lost 0 bases and the J gene lost 6 bases, with 12 bases spanning the gap. Together with reference TRBV5-1 and TRBJ1-2, the CDR3 gives the full variable domain: KAGVTQTPRYLIKTRGQQVTLSCSPISGHRSVSWYQQTPGQGLQFLFEYFSETQRNKGNFPGRFSGRQFSNSRSEMNVSTLELGDSALYLCASSLVGEEDGYTFGSGTRLTVV.

This chain uses TRBV20-1 with TRBJ2-2, with 7 bases that match TRBD1. V lost 1 base and J lost 5; bases outside the gene matches: 7. Germline V gene data show CDR1 as DFQATT and CDR2 as SNEGSKA (reference sequence). The CDR3 consists of 15 residues. The CDR3 DNA reads as TGCAGTGCTAGAGTTGAGGGGGCCGGGACCGGGGAGCTGTTTTTT. Its protein is CSARVEGAGTGELFF.

The J gene is TRBJ1-1, the V gene TRBV7-8, with D possibly being TRBD1 (6 bases). CDR3 size: 15 residues. V was clipped by 4 bases and J by 1 base, with 13 bases between them. The germline gives CDR1 SGHVS, CDR2 FQNEAQ. The CDR3 here is CASSSGTSWNTEAFF. CDR3 sequence (DNA): TGTGCCAGCAGCTCGGGGACAAGCTGGAACACTGAAGCTTTCTTT.

The gene calls are TRBV12-3 or TRBV12-4 and TRBJ2-7, with no clear D. The V gene lost 5 bases and the J gene lost 3 bases, with 8 bases spanning the gap. The CDR3 covers 12 residues. The CDR3 sequence is CASSLAHYEQYF. As DNA, the CDR3 is TGTGCCAGCAGTCTTGCCCACTACGAGCAGTACTTC.

There are a few counts of this clonotype. The DNA of the CDR3 is TGTGCCAGCACTGGGGGGTCCGGTAATTCACCCCTCCACTTT. Translated: CASTGGSGNSPLHF. The genes are TRBV6-2 or TRBV6-3 and TRBJ1-6, with a tentative D call TRBD1 (5 bases). The V and J ends lost 7 bases and 6 bases respectively, with 13 bases between them. Per germline, CDR1 MNHEY and CDR2 SVGEGT. The CDR3 totals 14 residues.

This clonotype occurred a few times. The chain couples TRBV19 to TRBJ1-5, with D tentatively TRBD1 (5 bases). CDR3 size: 13 residues. Per germline, CDR1 LNHDA and CDR2 SQIVND (reference sequence). V was trimmed by 1 base and J by 6 bases, leaving 7 bases between them. CDR3 nucleotide sequence: TGTGCCAGTAGTATAGGCAGGGCTCAGCCCCAGCATTTT. It codes for CASSIGRAQPQHF. Full variable domain (outside the CDR3, taken from reference TRBV19 and TRBJ1-5): DGGITQSPKYLFRKEGQNVTLSCEQNLNHDAMYWYRQDPGQGLRLIYYSQIVNDFQKGDIAEGYSVSREKKESFPLTVTSAQKNPTAFYLCASSIGRAQPQHFGDGTRLSIL.

The rearrangement joins TRBV20-1 to TRBJ1-1; 7 positions agree with TRBD1. The V gene's germline CDR1 is DFQATT and CDR2 SNEGSKA (reference sequence). V lost 6 bases to trimming and J lost 0 bases; unmatched junction nucleotides: 10. The CDR3 totals 15 residues. DNA of the CDR3: TGCAGTGCCACAACGGGACAGATATTGAACACTGAAGCTTTCTTT. The encoded protein is CSATTGQILNTEAFF.

This chain links TRBV2 with TRBJ1-1, with 7 bases lining up with TRBD1. This CDR3 comprises 15 residues. From germline, CDR1 is SNHLY and CDR2 FYNNEI. J gave up 4 bases and V 3 bases, and 8 bases lay outside the gene matches. The CDR3 sequence: CASSEARGEGTEAFF. CDR3 sequence (DNA): TGTGCCAGCAGTGAGGCCAGGGGGGAGGGCACTGAAGCTTTCTTT.

In its sample, this clonotype was seen once. V is TRBV7-9 and J is TRBJ1-1, with unresolved D. This CDR3 has 14 amino acids. Per germline, CDR1 SEHNR and CDR2 FQNEAQ (reference sequence). V shed 1 base and J shed 2 bases, with 8 bases lying between them. The CDR3 DNA reads TGTGCCAGCAGCTTAGTGCCAGATAACACTGAAGCTTTCTTT. Protein: CASSLVPDNTEAFF.

J is TRBJ1-1 and V is TRBV6-1, with 9 positions matching TRBD1. V dropped 7 bases and J dropped 8; count of bases not matched to a gene: 5. CDR3 length: 12 residues. CDR1 and CDR2 (germline): MNHNS, SASEGT. The CDR3 DNA follows: TGTGCCAGCAACAGGGGGCCCGGGGAAGCTTTCTTT. Its protein is CASNRGPGEAFF.

The rearrangement uses TRBV27 and TRBJ2-5, with a possible D match to TRBD2 (5 bases). The CDR3 has 13 residues. V was clipped by 3 bases and J by 9 bases, with 14 bases between them. Germline CDR1 and CDR2: MNHEY and SMNVEV (reference sequence). DNA of the CDR3: TGTGCCAGCAGTTTTATTCGGGGTGGGGCCCAGTACTTC. This codes for CASSFIRGGAQYF.

The chain combines TRBV9 with TRBJ1-1; D is perhaps TRBD1 (5 bases). The CDR3 consists of 15 residues. The V gene lost 0 bases and the J gene lost 4 bases, with 13 bases spanning the gap. The germline V gene encodes CDR1 SGDLS and CDR2 YYNGEE. CDR3 loop: CASSVDGGRGTEAFF. CDR3 in DNA: TGTGCCAGCAGCGTAGATGGGGGTAGGGGCACTGAAGCTTTCTTT.

The rearrangement links TRBV6-1 to TRBJ1-2, with 7 positions matching TRBD1. The CDR3 length is 14 residues. Germline lookup yields CDR1 MNHNS and CDR2 SASEGT. The junction had 8 bases not matched to a gene; V was cut back by 6 bases and J by 4 bases. CDR3: CASRQTRGTYGYTF. The CDR3 DNA sequence: TGTGCCAGCAGACAGACCAGGGGGACCTATGGCTACACCTTC.

The rearrangement joins TRBV27 to TRBJ1-2; D may be TRBD1 (6 bases). Germline CDR1 is MNHEY and CDR2 is SMNVEV (reference sequence). Trimming removed 6 bases from V and 5 bases from J, with 13 bases in between. The CDR3 is made up of 13 amino acids. The DNA of the CDR3 is TGTGCCAGCAGACAAACAGGGCCTTATGGCTACACCTTC. The encoded protein is CASRQTGPYGYTF.

The gene calls are TRBV7-9 and TRBJ2-3, with 11 bases that match TRBD1. CDR3 length equals 19 residues. V shed 3 bases and J 2 bases; nucleotides not matched to a gene: 13. Germline V CDR1 and CDR2: SEHNR, FQNEAQ (reference sequence). The CDR3 nucleotides read TGTGCCAGCAGCTTTCCGGGACAGGGGGACCCGTTAGACACAGATACGCAGTATTTT. It yields the protein CASSFPGQGDPLDTDTQYF.

CDR3 amino acids: CATSARDRDTGELFF. CDR3 sequence (DNA): TGTGCCACCAGTGCCCGGGACAGGGACACCGGGGAGCTGTTTTTT. The V call is TRBV24-1, the J call TRBJ2-2; 9 bases align to TRBD1. V gave up 5 bases and J gave up 3 bases; unmatched junction bases: 3. CDR3 length: 15 residues. Germline V lookup: CDR1 KGHDR, CDR2 SFDVKD.

The gene calls are TRBV10-1 and TRBJ1-1; 7 nucleotides align to TRBD1. CDR1 and CDR2 from the germline V gene are WNHNN and SYGVQD (reference sequence). The CDR3 totals 13 residues. V shed 9 bases and J 5 bases; nucleotides not matched to a gene: 9. CDR3 residues: CASRKGGETEAFF. In nucleotides, the CDR3 is TGCGCCAGTAGGAAAGGGGGCGAGACTGAAGCTTTCTTT.